Shown below are 16 T cell receptor beta chains from a single sample sequenced in a study of blood T cell repertoires in COVID-19. Only in-frame clones appear in the TCRdb table, and some are missing; sequencing was by immunoSEQ multiplex PCR. The data contain some 250,000 clones, around 88% of them seen just once; the ten biggest clones take up around 3%. Sequencing was performed on PBMCs or T cells enriched from blood (not recorded which). Source of these receptors: a woman in her thirties or forties with acute COVID-19.

The V and J genes are TRBV10-1 and TRBJ2-2, with 10 bases lining up with TRBD2. The germline CDR1 and CDR2 sequences are WNHNN and SYGVQD (reference sequence). The V gene end was trimmed by 3 bases and the J gene end by 4 bases; junction bases not matched to a gene: 5. The CDR3 has 16 amino acids. In DNA form, the CDR3 reads TGCGCCAGCAGTGAAGCGGGAGGGCGAAGCACCGGGGAGCTGTTTTTT. Translating it yields CASSEAGGRSTGELFF.

The rearrangement links TRBV7-9 to TRBJ1-4; TRBD1 agrees at 8 bases. The CDR3 sequence is 14 residues long. Germline V CDR1 and CDR2: SEHNR, FQNEAQ (reference sequence). V shed 2 bases and J 11 bases; nucleotides not matched to a gene: 7. The CDR3 sequence is CASSLKGQGGKLFF. As DNA, the CDR3 is TGTGCCAGCAGCTTAAAAGGACAGGGAGGTAAACTGTTTTTT. The full variable domain, completed using reference TRBV7-9 and TRBJ1-4, is DTGVSQNPRHKITKRGQNVTFRCDPISEHNRLYWYRQTLGQGPEFLTYFQNEAQLEKSRLLSDRFSAERPKGSFSTLEIQRTEQGDSAMYLCASSLKGQGGKLFFGSGTQLSVL.

V gene TRBV3-1 (or the pseudogene TRBV3-2) combines with J gene TRBJ2-4; D is unresolved. The germline CDR1 and CDR2 sequences are LGHDT and YNNKEL (reference sequence). The CDR3 consists of 15 residues. Trimming took 0 bases from V and 6 from J, leaving 12 bases between them. The CDR3 DNA reads as TGTGCCAGCAGCCAAGATTCCGGGTACGGAAACATTCAGTACTTC. Protein product: CASSQDSGYGNIQYF.

The chain is built from TRBV12-5 and TRBJ2-5, with TRBD2 identical over 9 bases. Germline trimming cut 1 base from V and 5 bases from J; bases unmatched to any gene: 5. The CDR3 spans 15 residues. Germline CDR1 is LGHNT and CDR2 is FRNRAP. CDR3 sequence: CASGLGSGRGETQYF. The CDR3 region has the DNA TGTGCTAGTGGTTTGGGTAGCGGGAGAGGGGAGACCCAGTACTTC.

The rearrangement links TRBV7-9 to TRBJ1-2; TRBD1 aligns across 7 bases. Germline V gene sequence: CDR1 SEHNR, CDR2 FQNEAQ (reference sequence). With 3 bases clipped from V and 5 bases from J, the junction kept 6 bases outside the gene matches. This CDR3 is 14 amino acids long. The DNA of the CDR3 is TGTGCCAGCAGCTTCCAGGGGGTTAATTATGGCTACACCTTC. Translating gives CASSFQGVNYGYTF.

The J gene is TRBJ1-2, the V gene TRBV12-3 or TRBV12-4; TRBD1 agrees at 8 bases. V was pared by 4 bases and J by 4 bases, with 2 bases of the junction left unmatched. The CDR3 is 13 residues long. Written as DNA, the CDR3 is TGTGCCAGCAGTTATCAGGGGGCCTATGGCTACACCTTC. Amino acid sequence: CASSYQGAYGYTF.

The chain links TRBV19 to TRBJ2-5; 8 bases are shared with TRBD2. Per germline, CDR1 LNHDA and CDR2 SQIVND (reference sequence). The length of the CDR3 is 15 residues. Trimming removed 3 bases from V and 3 bases from J; junction bases left unmatched: 6. CDR3 region: CASSMYTSGKETQYF. CDR3 DNA: TGTGCCAGTAGTATGTATACTAGCGGCAAAGAGACCCAGTACTTC.

The gene calls are TRBV30 and TRBJ2-3, with 10 bases identical to TRBD2. This CDR3 contains 15 residues. Trimming removed 2 bases from V and 6 bases from J; junction bases left unmatched: 8. Germline loops: CDR1 GTSNPN, CDR2 SVGIG (reference sequence). As DNA, the CDR3 is TGTGCCTGGAGTATGCTAGCGGGAGCGGAGGATACGCAGTATTTT. Its translation is CAWSMLAGAEDTQYF.

The V and J genes are TRBV6-5 and TRBJ2-7; 14 bases align to TRBD2. The germline gives CDR1 MNHEY, CDR2 SVGAGI. V lost 6 bases and J lost 6; bases outside the gene matches: 1. This CDR3 comprises 13 residues. The CDR3 spells CASSGLAGGEQYF. In DNA form, the CDR3 reads TGTGCCAGCAGCGGACTAGCGGGAGGCGAGCAGTACTTC.

The chain joins TRBV2 to TRBJ2-2; TRBD1 matches 8 bases. CDR1 is SNHLY and CDR2 is FYNNEI in the germline V gene. V was clipped by 6 bases and J by 1 base; unmatched bases: 16. CDR3 length: 19 amino acids. CDR3 in DNA: TGTGCCAGCAGCGTCCTACACTTGACAGGGGACCTGAACACCGGGGAGCTGTTTTTT. The encoded protein is CASSVLHLTGDLNTGELFF.

The J gene is TRBJ1-2, the V gene TRBV11-1, with 10 bases lining up with TRBD1. V lost 4 bases to trimming and J lost 4 bases; unmatched junction nucleotides: 6. This CDR3 comprises 15 residues. Germline CDR1 SGHAT, CDR2 FQDESV (reference sequence). CDR3: CASSYVGQGVYGYTF. The CDR3 DNA reads as TGTGCCAGCAGCTACGTCGGACAGGGGGTCTATGGCTACACCTTC.

The chain joins TRBV11-2 to TRBJ2-1, with a tentative D call TRBD2 (6 bases). CDR1 and CDR2 from the germline V gene are SGHAT and FQNNGV. With 9 bases removed from V and 3 bases from J, the gap between germline ends came to 24 bases. The CDR3 consists of 17 residues. CDR3 region: CASSGGGGTPLYNEQFF. The CDR3 DNA reads as TGTGCCAGTTCGGGCGGTGGCGGGACCCCACTCTACAATGAGCAGTTCTTC. Variable domain in full (rest from reference TRBV11-2 and TRBJ2-1): EAGVAQSPRYKIIEKRQSVAFWCNPISGHATLYWYQQILGQGPKLLIQFQNNGVVDDSQLPKDRFSAERLKGVDSTLKIQPAKLEDSAVYLCASSGGGGTPLYNEQFFGPGTRLTVL.

V gene TRBV6-5 combines with J gene TRBJ1-4, with D possibly being TRBD1 (5 bases). Germline CDR1 is MNHEY and CDR2 is SVGAGI. This CDR3 is 11 amino acids long. V was pared by 8 bases and J by 10 bases, with 11 bases between. CDR3 loop: CASQAGGKLFF. CDR3 coding DNA: TGTGCCAGCCAAGCCGGGGGAAAACTGTTTTTT.

The chain joins TRBV4-1 to TRBJ2-1, with 9 bases fitting TRBD2. The junction had 11 bases not matched to a gene; V was cut back by 2 bases and J by 6 bases. Germline V lookup: CDR1 MGHRA, CDR2 YSYEKL. CDR3 length: 17 residues. The CDR3 is CASSQLGTSPGVNEQFF. In nucleotides, the CDR3 is TGCGCCAGCAGCCAACTCGGGACTAGCCCAGGGGTCAATGAGCAGTTCTTC.

The genes are TRBV5-1 and TRBJ2-1; 11 bases match TRBD2. This CDR3 spans 14 amino acids. Germline CDR1 reads SGHRS; CDR2 reads YFSETQ. With V trimmed by 4 bases and J by 7 bases, 4 bases remained unmatched. DNA of the CDR3: TGCGCCAGCAGCCCGGGACTAGCGGCTAATGAGCAGTTCTTC. Encoded protein: CASSPGLAANEQFF.

The chain couples TRBV6-1 to TRBJ2-1; possible D gene TRBD1, 6 bases. The V gene lost 2 bases and the J gene lost 9 bases, with 14 bases spanning the gap. Germline CDR1 is MNHNS and CDR2 is SASEGT. The CDR3 runs to 14 residues. CDR3 in amino acids: CASSERARGGEQFF. The CDR3 DNA reads as TGTGCCAGCAGTGAACGGGCCAGGGGCGGTGAGCAGTTCTTC.